The clone carrying this T cell receptor (beta chain) was detected a few times. This record comes from a study of shared T cell receptors in the human thymus. The germline CDR1 and CDR2 sequences are PRHDT and FYEKMQ (reference sequence). This CDR3 is built from 16 residues. After removal of 0 bases from V and 3 bases from J, the junction contained 5 bases not matched to a gene. Repertoires were generated with immunoSEQ multiplex PCR, while TCRdb's copy carries only in-frame clones and drops some. The sample has roughly 550,000 clones; approximately 80% are singletons. These same data were also listed under a study on human thymus T cells. Per that study: Resections from corrective heart surgery provided thymus tissue. What related research reported was that thymic repertoires overlapped highly among unrelated individuals.

The chain couples TRBV13 to TRBJ2-7, with 10 bases lining up with TRBD2. Sequencing input: thymocytes. The sequence derives from a boy in the first two years of life with a congenital heart defect. The CDR3 is CASSLGGLAAIYEQYF. CDR3 sequence (DNA): TGTGCCAGCAGCTTAGGCGGACTAGCGGCTATCTACGAGCAGTACTTC.